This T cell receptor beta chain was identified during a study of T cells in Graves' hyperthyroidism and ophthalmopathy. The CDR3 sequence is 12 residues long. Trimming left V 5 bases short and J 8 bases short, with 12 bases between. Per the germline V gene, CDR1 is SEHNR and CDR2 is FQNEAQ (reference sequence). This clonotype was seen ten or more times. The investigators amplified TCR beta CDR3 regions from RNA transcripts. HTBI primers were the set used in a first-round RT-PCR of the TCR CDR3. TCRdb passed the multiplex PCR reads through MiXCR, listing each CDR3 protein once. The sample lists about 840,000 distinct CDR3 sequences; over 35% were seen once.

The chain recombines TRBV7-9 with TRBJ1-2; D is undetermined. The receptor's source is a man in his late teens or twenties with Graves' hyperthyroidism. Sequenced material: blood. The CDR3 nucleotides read TGTGCCAGCAGCCATAGCGGTAGGGGCTACACCTTC. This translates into CASSHSGRGYTF.